The clone carrying this T cell receptor (beta chain) was counted many times. Its antigen is not identified. This specimen belongs to a study of identical twins. Whole-study findings and limits: The study reached conclusions through statistical analysis that was cross-sectional, not following the same donors.

From the 5' RACE reads, TCRdb called clonotypes with MiXCR, one entry per CDR3 protein. The sample shows around 250,000 distinct CDR3 sequences, around 6.6% of them seen only once. V was shortened by 0 bases and J by 0 bases, with 6 bases between the two germline ends. The CDR3 totals 14 residues. Germline V gene sequence: CDR1 MNHEY, CDR2 SVGEGT. The same sample was also studied in work on yellow fever vaccine responses in identical twins.

The clonotype comes from a woman aged 18-29 years in good health. The chain uses TRBV6-2 or TRBV6-3 and TRBJ2-7, with D perhaps TRBD1 (6 bases). The material sequenced was memory (CD45RO+) T cells sorted from blood. CDR3 coding DNA: TGTGCCAGCAGTTACTCGGACAGCTCCTACGAGCAGTACGTC. Translation: CASSYSDSSYEQYV.